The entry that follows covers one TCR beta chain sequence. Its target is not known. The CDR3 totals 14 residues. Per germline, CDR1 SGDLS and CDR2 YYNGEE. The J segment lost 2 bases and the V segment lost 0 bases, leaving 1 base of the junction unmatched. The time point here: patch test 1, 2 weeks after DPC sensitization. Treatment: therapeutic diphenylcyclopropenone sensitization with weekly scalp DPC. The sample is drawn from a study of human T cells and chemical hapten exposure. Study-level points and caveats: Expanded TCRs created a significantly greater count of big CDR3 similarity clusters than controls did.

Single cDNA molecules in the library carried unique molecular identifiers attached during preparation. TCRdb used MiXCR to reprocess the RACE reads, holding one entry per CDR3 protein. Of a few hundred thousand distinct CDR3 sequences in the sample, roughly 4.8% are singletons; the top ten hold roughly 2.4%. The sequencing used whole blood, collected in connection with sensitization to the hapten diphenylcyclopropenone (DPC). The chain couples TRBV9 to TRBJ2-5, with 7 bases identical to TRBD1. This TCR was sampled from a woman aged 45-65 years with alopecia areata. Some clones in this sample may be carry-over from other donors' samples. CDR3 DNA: TGTGCCAGCAGCGTAGGGGGACAGCAAGAGACCCAGTACTTC. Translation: CASSVGGQQETQYF.